The 8 T cell receptor beta chains reported below all come from one sample, sequenced in a study of read filtering for tumor transcriptome and immune sequencing. Molecular barcoded adaptors covering alpha/delta and beta/gamma chains were used on 400 to 450 ng RNA. TCRdb called the reads again in MiXCR, with one record for every CDR3 protein. This sample yields approximately 40,000 distinct CDR3 sequences, of which approximately 13% are seen a single time; 27% belongs to the top ten. Sample: a population of CD138-negative cells sorted from bone marrow. These receptors all stem from a donor aged 40 or older with multiple myeloma.

This clonotype has at least ten counts. V and J are TRBV20-1 and TRBJ2-6; D call uncertain. Per the germline V gene, CDR1 is DFQATT and CDR2 is SNEGSKA (reference sequence). V was trimmed by 4 bases and J by 0 bases, leaving 4 bases between them. The CDR3 has 13 residues. CDR3 residues: CSATVSGANVLTF. The DNA for the CDR3 is TGCAGTGCTACAGTCTCTGGGGCCAACGTCCTGACTTTC.

The rearrangement joins TRBV5-4 to TRBJ2-3; D tentatively reads TRBD1 or TRBD2 (5 bases each). The CDR3 spans 15 residues. Trimming pared 3 bases from V and 2 bases from J, leaving 13 bases between. The germline gives CDR1 SGHNT, CDR2 YYREEE (reference sequence). CDR3 loop: CASSWGRSHTDTQYF. The CDR3, as DNA: TGTGCCAGCAGCTGGGGGAGATCCCACACAGATACGCAGTATTTT.

At least ten counts were recorded for this clonotype. The chain recombines TRBV2 with TRBJ2-1; TRBD2 agrees at 13 bases. Germline assignment: CDR1 SNHLY and CDR2 FYNNEI. The CDR3 sequence is 15 residues long. Trimming cost V 5 bases and J 5 bases; bases outside gene matches: 3. Written as DNA, the CDR3 is TGTGCCAGCAGTACGGGACTAGCGGGGCACAATGAGCAGTTCTTC. Its translation: CASSTGLAGHNEQFF.

This clonotype was seen repeatedly, ten times or more. The V gene is TRBV7-3, the J gene TRBJ1-1; TRBD1 might be the D (5 bases). V was pared by 2 bases and J by 2 bases, with 6 bases between. The germline V gene has CDR1 SGHTA and CDR2 FQGTGA. The CDR3 runs to 13 residues. The CDR3 protein is CASSLDRNTEAFF. The CDR3 DNA reads TGTGCCAGCAGCTTAGACAGAAACACTGAAGCTTTCTTT.

Ten or more counts support this clonotype. The chain combines TRBV5-1 with TRBJ2-1, with TRBD2 matching 15 bases. The germline V gene has CDR1 SGHRS and CDR2 YFSETQ. The CDR3 runs to 17 residues. After removal of 2 bases from V and 8 bases from J, the junction contained 8 bases not matched to a gene. The CDR3 loop is CASSLTLGLAGGHEQFF. In DNA, the CDR3 is TGCGCCAGCAGCTTAACCCTGGGACTAGCGGGAGGACATGAGCAGTTCTTC. The full variable domain, its missing parts supplied by reference TRBV5-1 and TRBJ2-1, is KAGVTQTPRYLIKTRGQQVTLSCSPISGHRSVSWYQQTPGQGLQFLFEYFSETQRNKGNFPGRFSGRQFSNSRSEMNVSTLELGDSALYLCASSLTLGLAGGHEQFFGPGTRLTVL.

The CDR3: CASSLRGRKETQYF. CDR3 sequence (DNA): TGTGCCAGCAGCTTGCGGGGGCGCAAGGAGACCCAGTACTTC. V gene TRBV5-4 combines with J gene TRBJ2-5, with D perhaps assigned TRBD1 or TRBD2 (6 bases each). The V gene's germline CDR1 is SGHNT and CDR2 YYREEE (reference sequence). The CDR3 consists of 14 residues. Deletions cut 1 base from V and 5 bases from J, with 12 bases between.

This clonotype was detected ten times or more. The gene calls are TRBV20-1 and TRBJ2-7; 8 bases match TRBD1. The V and J ends lost 5 bases and 0 bases, in that order; junction bases with no gene match: 12. This CDR3 has 16 amino acids. Germline V gene lookup returns CDR1 DFQATT and CDR2 SNEGSKA (reference sequence). DNA for the CDR3: TGCAGTGCTCAGAGCAGGAGGACAGGGAGCTCCTACGAGCAGTACTTC. It translates to CSAQSRRTGSSYEQYF.

This clonotype has more than one count but fewer than ten. V is TRBV20-1 and J is TRBJ2-3, with D unclear. The CDR3 has 14 residues. V lost 0 bases and J 1 base, leaving 8 bases between the germline ends. Germline V gene data show CDR1 as DFQATT and CDR2 as SNEGSKA (reference sequence). CDR3 region: CSARDKARTDTQYF. The CDR3 region has the DNA TGCAGTGCTAGAGATAAGGCCCGCACAGATACGCAGTATTTT.